This section outlines one TCR beta chain sequence together with its context. Its antigen is currently not known. No base quality values were provided; no much bigger clone lies one nucleotide off. The germline V gene (reference sequence) gives CDR1 as LGHDT and CDR2 as YNNKEL. The V end loses 6 bases and the J end loses 0 bases, and a stretch of 11 bases separates them. Inclusive of the bounding cysteine and phenylalanine, the CDR3 is 15 residues long. The DNA shown is the 45-base CDR3, in frame from base 1. TCR cDNA was synthesized by 5'RACE template switching, which introduced a universal primer site and unique molecular identifiers. Priming for cDNA synthesis came from both the TCR alpha and TCR beta constant segments. Two PCR steps were used to amplify libraries, with sample barcodes and sequencing adapters being added in the second step. Sequencing of the libraries was done on either Illumina HiSeq 2500 (2x100 bp) or NovaSeq (2x150 bp). The authors processed their data as follows. MIGEC handled demultiplexing of reads and collapsing into UMI consensus sequences, while MiXCR performed V(D)J alignment. Clonotypes responding to the vaccine were identified with edgeR on replicate PBMC samples, with the criteria of FDR below 0.01 and a log2 fold change above 5 up to day 15. Bulk clonotypes were assigned CD4 or CD8 identity according to which sequenced CD4 or CD8 repertoire held them at higher abundance. TCRdb took the public reads, trimmed them with fastp at Q25, ran MiXCR for clone calling and kept in-frame beta chains. Every distinct CDR3 protein forms one entry, paired with its most common genes and DNA. V and J calls and clone size were set by TCRdb, not the authors. This sample has approximately 300,000 distinct CDR3 sequences in its table, and 6.5% to 8.5% of those were observed once. Jointly, the top ten make up roughly a sixth of the sample.

This entry is derived from a study of T cells after yellow fever vaccination (dated by TCRdb to between 2017 and 2020). For context, the study as a whole: Libraries from fractions with low cell numbers were prepared with the SMART-Seq v4 Ultra Low Input RNA kit. To track T-cell clones before and after primary and booster YFV17D yellow fever vaccination, bulk TCR alpha and beta repertoires were sequenced longitudinally. The cohort comprised two healthy male donors, one aged 18 to 29 and one aged 30 to 39 years. Blood was collected at multiple timepoints before and after primary and secondary immunization, and bulk PBMC replicates and cell subsets were isolated.

On the study overall, not on this receptor specifically: Compared with the primary T-cell response, the secondary T-cell response was weaker but faster, peaking on day 5 rather than day 15. Computational filtering was needed because FACS-sorted repertoires could contain abundant contaminating clonotypes from the bulk population. Most clones expanded after primary vaccination were re-detected after the booster (almost 98% of CD4 and more than 70% of CD8), suggesting broad memory maintenance. A small fraction of clonotypes showed up in both the CD4 and CD8 compartments, probably as a result of convergent recombination. Because the study included only a couple of donors, the extent to which the findings can be generalized is limited.

Reading the label with the study, this specimen's treatment or condition is: live attenuated yellow fever vaccine strain. At each blood-draw timepoint, two biological replicates of bulk PBMCs were obtained. PBMCs were isolated from peripheral blood using a standard Ficoll-Paque protocol. TriZol was used to extract RNA from bulk PBMCs, from CD4 and CD8 fractions, and from dextramer-positive and dextramer-negative fractions. The source material was PBMCs, sampled approximately 40 days after the first yellow fever vaccination. The sequence links TRBV3-1 to TRBJ2-2; the D gene identity is not certain. This sequence was found in a young man who received the YFV17D yellow fever vaccine. The DNA sequence reads TGTGCCAGCAGACATCGTCTGGCGAACACCGGGGAGCTGTTTTTT. This is translated as CASRHRLANTGELFF.